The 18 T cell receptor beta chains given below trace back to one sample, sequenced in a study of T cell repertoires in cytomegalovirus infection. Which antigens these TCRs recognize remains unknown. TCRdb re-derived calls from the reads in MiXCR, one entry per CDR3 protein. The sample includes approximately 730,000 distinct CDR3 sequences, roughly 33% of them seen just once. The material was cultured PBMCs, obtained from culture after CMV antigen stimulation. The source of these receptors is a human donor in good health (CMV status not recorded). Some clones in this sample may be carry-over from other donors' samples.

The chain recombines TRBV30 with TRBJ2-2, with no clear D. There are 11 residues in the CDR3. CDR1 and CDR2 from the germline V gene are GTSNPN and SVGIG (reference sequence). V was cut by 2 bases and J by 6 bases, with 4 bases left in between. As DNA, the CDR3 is TGTGCCTGGAGTTTACCCGGGGAGCTGTTTTTT. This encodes CAWSLPGELFF.

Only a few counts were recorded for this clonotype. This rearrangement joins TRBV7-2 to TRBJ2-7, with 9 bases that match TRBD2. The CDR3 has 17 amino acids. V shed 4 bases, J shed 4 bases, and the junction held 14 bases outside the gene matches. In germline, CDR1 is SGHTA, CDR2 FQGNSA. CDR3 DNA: TGTGCCAGCAGCTCCCCCCTAGCGGGACCCCGGAAGTACGAGCAGTACTTC. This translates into CASSSPLAGPRKYEQYF.

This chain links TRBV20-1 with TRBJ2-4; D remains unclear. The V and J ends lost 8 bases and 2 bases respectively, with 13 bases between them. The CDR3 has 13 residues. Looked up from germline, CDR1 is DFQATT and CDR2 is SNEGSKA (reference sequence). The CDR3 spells CSSWDATKNIQYF. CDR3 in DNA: TGCAGTTCCTGGGATGCTACCAAAAACATTCAGTACTTC.

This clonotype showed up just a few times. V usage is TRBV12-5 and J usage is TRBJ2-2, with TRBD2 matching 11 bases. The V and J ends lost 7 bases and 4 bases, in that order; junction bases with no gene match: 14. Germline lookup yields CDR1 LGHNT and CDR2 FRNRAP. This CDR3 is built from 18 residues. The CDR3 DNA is TGTGCTAGTGCCCTGACCGTAGCGGGAGGGCCGGGCACCGGGGAGCTGTTTTTT. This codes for CASALTVAGGPGTGELFF.

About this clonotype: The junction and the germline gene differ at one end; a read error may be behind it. The CDR3 sequence: CASSYTGGTGLGWSF. For the CDR3, the DNA is TGTGCCAGCAGTTATACAGGGGGCACCGGACTAGGGTGGTCCTTC. The chain combines TRBV7-6 with TRBJ2-7; TRBD1 matches 9 bases. Germline-derived CDR1 and CDR2 are SGHVS and FNYEAQ. CDR3 length: 15 amino acids. The full variable domain, rest sourced from reference TRBV7-6 and TRBJ2-7, is GAGVSQSPRYKVTKRGQDVALRCDPISGHVSLYWYRQALGQGPEFLTYFNYEAQQDKSGLPNDRFSAERPEGSISTLTIQRTEQRDSAMYRCASSYTGGTGLGWSFGPGTRLTVT.

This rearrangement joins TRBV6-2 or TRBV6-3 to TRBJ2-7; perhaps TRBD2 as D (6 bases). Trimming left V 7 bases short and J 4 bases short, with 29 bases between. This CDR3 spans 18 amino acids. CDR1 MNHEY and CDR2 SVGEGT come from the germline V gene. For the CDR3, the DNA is TGTGCCAGCACCCCCCAGGCACCAAGGGACTCGGGGGTTTACGAGCAGTACTTC. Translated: CASTPQAPRDSGVYEQYF.

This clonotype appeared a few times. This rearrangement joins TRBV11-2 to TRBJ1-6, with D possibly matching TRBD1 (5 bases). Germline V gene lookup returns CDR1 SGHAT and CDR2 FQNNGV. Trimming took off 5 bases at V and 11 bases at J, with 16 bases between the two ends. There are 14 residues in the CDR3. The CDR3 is CASSHPPGETPLHF. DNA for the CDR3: TGTGCCAGCAGCCACCCCCCGGGGGAGACACCCCTCCACTTT.

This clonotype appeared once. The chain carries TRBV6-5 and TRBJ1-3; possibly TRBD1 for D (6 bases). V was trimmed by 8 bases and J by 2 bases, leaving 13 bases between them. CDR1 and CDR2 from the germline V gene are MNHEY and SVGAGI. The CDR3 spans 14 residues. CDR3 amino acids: CASCGGFPGNTIYF. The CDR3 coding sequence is TGTGCCAGCTGTGGGGGCTTCCCTGGAAACACCATATATTTT.

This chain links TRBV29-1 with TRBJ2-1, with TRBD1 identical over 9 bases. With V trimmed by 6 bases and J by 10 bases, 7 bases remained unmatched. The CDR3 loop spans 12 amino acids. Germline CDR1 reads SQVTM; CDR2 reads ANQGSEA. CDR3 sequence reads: CSVDRGLQEQFF. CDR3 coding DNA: TGCAGCGTGGACAGGGGTCTTCAAGAGCAGTTCTTC.

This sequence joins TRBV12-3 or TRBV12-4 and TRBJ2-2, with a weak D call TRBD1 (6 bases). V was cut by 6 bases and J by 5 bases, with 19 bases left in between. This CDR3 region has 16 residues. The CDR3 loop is CASSQGLPRETGELFF. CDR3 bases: TGTGCCAGCAGCCAGGGGCTTCCAAGGGAGACCGGGGAGCTGTTTTTT.

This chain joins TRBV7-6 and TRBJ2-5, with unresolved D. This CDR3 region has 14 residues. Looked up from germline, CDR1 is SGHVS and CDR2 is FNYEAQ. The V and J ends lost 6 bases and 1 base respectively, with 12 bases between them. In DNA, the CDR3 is TGTGCCAGCAGTTCCTCTTGGGGCCAAGAGACCCAGTACTTC. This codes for CASSSSWGQETQYF.

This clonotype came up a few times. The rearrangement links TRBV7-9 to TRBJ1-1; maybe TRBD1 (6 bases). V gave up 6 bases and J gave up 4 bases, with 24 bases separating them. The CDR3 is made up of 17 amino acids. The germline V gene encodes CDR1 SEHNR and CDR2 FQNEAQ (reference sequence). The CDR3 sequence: CASRAPHRVKWATEAFF. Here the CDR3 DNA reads TGTGCCAGCAGGGCCCCGCACAGGGTAAAATGGGCCACTGAAGCTTTCTTT. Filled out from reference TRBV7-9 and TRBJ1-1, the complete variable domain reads DTGVSQNPRHKITKRGQNVTFRCDPISEHNRLYWYRQTLGQGPEFLTYFQNEAQLEKSRLLSDRFSAERPKGSFSTLEIQRTEQGDSAMYLCASRAPHRVKWATEAFFGQGTRLTVV.

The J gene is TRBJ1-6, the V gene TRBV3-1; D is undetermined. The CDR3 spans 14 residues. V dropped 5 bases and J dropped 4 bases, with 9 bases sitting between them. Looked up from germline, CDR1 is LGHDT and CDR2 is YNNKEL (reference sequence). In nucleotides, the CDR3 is TGTGCCAGCAGCGCGGGATTTTATAATTCACCCCTCCACTTT. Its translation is CASSAGFYNSPLHF.

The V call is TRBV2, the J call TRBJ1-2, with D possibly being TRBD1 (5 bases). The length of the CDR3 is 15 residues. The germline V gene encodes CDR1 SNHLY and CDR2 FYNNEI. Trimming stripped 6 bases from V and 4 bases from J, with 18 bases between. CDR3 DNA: TGTGCCAGCAGACATTCCGGGACGGCTTCCTATGGCTACACCTTC. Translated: CASRHSGTASYGYTF.

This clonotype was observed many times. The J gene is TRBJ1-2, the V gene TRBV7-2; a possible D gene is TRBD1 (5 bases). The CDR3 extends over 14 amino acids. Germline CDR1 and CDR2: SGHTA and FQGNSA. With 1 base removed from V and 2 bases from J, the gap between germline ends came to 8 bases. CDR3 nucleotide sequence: TGTGCCAGCAGCTTAGGCAGGGCCAACTATGGCTACACCTTC. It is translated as CASSLGRANYGYTF. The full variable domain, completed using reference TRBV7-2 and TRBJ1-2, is GAGVSQSPSNKVTEKGKDVELRCDPISGHTALYWYRQSLGQGLEFLIYFQGNSAPDKSGLPSDRFSAERTGGSVSTLTIQRTQQEDSAVYLCASSLGRANYGYTFGSGTRLTVV.

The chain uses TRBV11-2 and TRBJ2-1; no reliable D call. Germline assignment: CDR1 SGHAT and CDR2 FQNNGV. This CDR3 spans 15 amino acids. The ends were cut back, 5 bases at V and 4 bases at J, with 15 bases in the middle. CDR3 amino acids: CASSPRISPYNEQFF. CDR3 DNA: TGTGCCAGCAGCCCCCGGATTAGCCCGTACAATGAGCAGTTCTTC.

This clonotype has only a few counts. CDR3 nucleotide sequence: TGTGCCAGCAGTTATTGGGAGCCATGGACAGGGGGCAATCAGCCCCAGCATTTT. Protein product: CASSYWEPWTGGNQPQHF. The J gene is TRBJ1-5, the V gene TRBV6-2 or TRBV6-3; 9 nucleotides agree with TRBD1. J was trimmed by 2 bases and V by 3 bases; bases with no gene match: 11. The CDR3 contains 18 residues. Looked up from germline, CDR1 is MNHEY and CDR2 is SVGEGT.

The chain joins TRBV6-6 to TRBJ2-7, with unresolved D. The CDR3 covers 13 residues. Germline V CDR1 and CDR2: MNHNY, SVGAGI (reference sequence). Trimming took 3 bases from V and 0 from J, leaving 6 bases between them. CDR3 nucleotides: TGTGCCAGCAGTTATATTTACTCCTACGAGCAGTACTTC. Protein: CASSYIYSYEQYF.